Each of the 14 T cell receptor beta chains below was sequenced from the same sample in a study of beta chain features in type 1 diabetes. Expressed TCRB transcripts were sequenced because the isolated RNA had all been reverse transcribed beforehand. Profiled with immunoSEQ multiplex PCR; TCRdb holds only in-frame clones, not every one. The data contain roughly 140,000 clones, under 60% of them singletons. The sequenced sample consisted of Tregs from blood. These receptors came from a man between 18 and 29 years old in good health.

CDR3 DNA: TGCGCCAGCAGCCGGGGACTAGCGAGTGACTACGAGCAGTACTTC. This codes for CASSRGLASDYEQYF. This chain joins TRBV4-1 and TRBJ2-5; 10 bases fit TRBD2. TRBJ2-7 matches the DNA end more closely, so the J call is doubtful. The CDR3 consists of 15 residues. Germline V gives CDR1 MGHRA, CDR2 YSYEKL.

This clone turned up a few times. This chain uses TRBV25-1 with TRBJ1-1, with D tentatively TRBD1 (5 bases). Germline V gene data show CDR1 as MGHDK and CDR2 as SYGVNS. Trimming took 5 bases from V and 6 from J, leaving 16 bases between them. This CDR3 contains 14 residues. The CDR3 coding sequence is TGTGCCAGCAGTACCCAAGGGGTTCGGGCTGAAGCTTTCTTT. It translates to CASSTQGVRAEAFF.

This rearrangement joins TRBV5-1 to TRBJ1-1, with TRBD1 as a possible D gene (6 bases). This CDR3 has 12 amino acids. Germline CDR1 reads SGHRS; CDR2 reads YFSETQ. Trimming stripped 4 bases from V and 8 bases from J, with 12 bases between. The DNA for the CDR3 is TGCGCCAGCAGCCGAGGGGGGGCAGAAGCTTTCTTT. Translated: CASSRGGAEAFF.

The chain combines TRBV19 with TRBJ2-2; D perhaps matches TRBD2 (5 bases). The V end lost 3 bases, the J end lost 5 bases, and 10 bases lay between the germline ends. The CDR3 is 14 amino acids. Germline loops: CDR1 LNHDA, CDR2 SQIVND (reference sequence). As DNA, the CDR3 is TGTGCCAGTAGTATCTCGCGGGTTACCGGGGAGCTGTTTTTT. Translated: CASSISRVTGELFF.

The chain has TRBV27 and TRBJ2-1; no clear D. V lost 3 bases and J lost 0, with 9 bases in between. This CDR3 has 15 amino acids. Germline V gives CDR1 MNHEY, CDR2 SMNVEV (reference sequence). In DNA, the CDR3 is TGTGCCAGCAGTTTTAGTTGGAGCTCCTACAATGAGCAGTTCTTC. As protein: CASSFSWSSYNEQFF.

The chain combines TRBV4-3 with TRBJ1-2; 7 positions match TRBD1. With 4 bases clipped from V and 6 bases from J, the junction kept 20 bases outside the gene matches. Germline V gene data show CDR1 as LGHNA and CDR2 as YSLEER. The CDR3 totals 18 residues. The CDR3 is CASSRLASGTADHDGYTF. Here the CDR3 DNA reads TGCGCCAGCAGCCGTCTAGCCTCCGGGACAGCCGATCACGATGGCTACACCTTC.

The chain has TRBV11-2 and TRBJ2-7; the D gene is possibly TRBD1 (5 bases). This CDR3 has 15 amino acids. The V gene lost 4 bases and the J gene lost 1 base, with 14 bases spanning the gap. Germline CDR1 and CDR2: SGHAT and FQNNGV. This CDR3 reads CASSSQGWLSYEQYF. The CDR3 DNA sequence: TGTGCCAGCAGCTCGCAGGGTTGGTTGTCCTACGAGCAGTACTTC.

The J gene is TRBJ2-7, the V gene TRBV19; D might be TRBD1 (6 bases). The CDR3 has 15 amino acids. V lost 5 bases and J 5 bases, leaving 19 bases between the germline ends. Germline V gives CDR1 LNHDA, CDR2 SQIVND (reference sequence). CDR3 DNA sequence: TGTGCCAGTAGTGCCCTCAACAGGGTACCAGACGAGCAGTACTTC. Its protein product is CASSALNRVPDEQYF.

Here the CDR3 DNA reads TGTGCCAGCAGCCTCCGACAGGGGGGTGGCTACACCTTC. Its translation: CASSLRQGGGYTF. The chain is built from TRBV7-3 and TRBJ1-2; 9 positions match TRBD1. The germline V gene has CDR1 SGHTA and CDR2 FQGTGA. V gave up 5 bases and J gave up 7 bases; unmatched junction bases: 5. The CDR3 length is 13 residues.

This clone was seen a handful of times. The chain joins TRBV15 to TRBJ1-5; TRBD1 matches 12 bases. The V gene end was trimmed by 8 bases and the J gene end by 7 bases; junction bases not matched to a gene: 6. The V gene's germline CDR1 is LNHNV and CDR2 YYDKDF (reference sequence). The CDR3 extends over 14 amino acids. The CDR3 DNA sequence: TGTGCCACCGGGGACAGGGGGCTTCGGCAGCCCCAGCATTTT. This gives the protein CATGDRGLRQPQHF. Full variable domain (rest looked up from reference TRBV15 and TRBJ1-5): DAMVIQNPRYQVTQFGKPVTLSCSQTLNHNVMYWYQQKSSQAPKLLFHYYDKDFNNEADTPDNFQSRRPNTSFCFLDIRSPGLGDTAMYLCATGDRGLRQPQHFGDGTRLSIL.

V and J are TRBV19 and TRBJ2-3; D gene uncertain. The CDR3 is 13 residues long. Between the trimmed V and J ends, which lost 7 bases and 0 bases, there was a span of 8 bases. Germline-derived CDR1 and CDR2 are LNHDA and SQIVND (reference sequence). CDR3 amino acids: CASKAESTDTQYF. CDR3 in DNA: TGTGCCAGTAAGGCGGAGAGCACAGATACGCAGTATTTT.

The chain combines TRBV5-1 with TRBJ2-2, with 8 bases lining up with TRBD1. In germline, CDR1 is SGHRS, CDR2 YFSETQ. Losses at the gene ends were 1 base for V and 6 bases for J; bases not matched to a gene: 5. The CDR3 runs to 15 residues. This CDR3 reads CASSLWWTGSGELFF. The CDR3 bases are TGCGCCAGCAGCTTGTGGTGGACAGGGTCCGGGGAGCTGTTTTTT.

The rearrangement joins TRBV7-2 to TRBJ2-1; D might be TRBD1 (6 bases). The germline CDR1 and CDR2 sequences are SGHTA and FQGNSA. This CDR3 has 17 residues. Trimming took 5 bases from V and 6 from J, leaving 23 bases between them. The CDR3 coding sequence is TGTGCCAGCAGCCAGGGATCCGGGACAATGCACTCCAATGAGCAGTTCTTC. This translates into CASSQGSGTMHSNEQFF.

This clone occurred once. The CDR3 DNA reads TGTGCCAGCAGCTTCCTTCGGGAGCAGTACTTC. As protein: CASSFLREQYF. V gene TRBV7-9 combines with J gene TRBJ2-7; D is ambiguous. CDR3 length equals 11 residues. The germline gives CDR1 SEHNR, CDR2 FQNEAQ (reference sequence). Between the trimmed V and J ends, which lost 3 bases and 7 bases, there was a span of 7 bases.